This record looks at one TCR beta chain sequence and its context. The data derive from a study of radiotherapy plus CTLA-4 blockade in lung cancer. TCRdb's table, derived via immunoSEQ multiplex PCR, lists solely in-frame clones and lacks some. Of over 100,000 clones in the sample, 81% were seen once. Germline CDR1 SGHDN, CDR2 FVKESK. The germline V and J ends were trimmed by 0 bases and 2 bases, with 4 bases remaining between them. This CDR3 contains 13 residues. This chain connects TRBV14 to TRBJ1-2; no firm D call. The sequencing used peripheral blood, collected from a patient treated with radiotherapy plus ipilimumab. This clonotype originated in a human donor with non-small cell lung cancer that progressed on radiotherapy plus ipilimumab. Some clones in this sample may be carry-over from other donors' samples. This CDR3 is CASSQELNYGYTF. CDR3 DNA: TGTGCCAGCAGCCAAGAACTGAACTATGGCTACACCTTC.